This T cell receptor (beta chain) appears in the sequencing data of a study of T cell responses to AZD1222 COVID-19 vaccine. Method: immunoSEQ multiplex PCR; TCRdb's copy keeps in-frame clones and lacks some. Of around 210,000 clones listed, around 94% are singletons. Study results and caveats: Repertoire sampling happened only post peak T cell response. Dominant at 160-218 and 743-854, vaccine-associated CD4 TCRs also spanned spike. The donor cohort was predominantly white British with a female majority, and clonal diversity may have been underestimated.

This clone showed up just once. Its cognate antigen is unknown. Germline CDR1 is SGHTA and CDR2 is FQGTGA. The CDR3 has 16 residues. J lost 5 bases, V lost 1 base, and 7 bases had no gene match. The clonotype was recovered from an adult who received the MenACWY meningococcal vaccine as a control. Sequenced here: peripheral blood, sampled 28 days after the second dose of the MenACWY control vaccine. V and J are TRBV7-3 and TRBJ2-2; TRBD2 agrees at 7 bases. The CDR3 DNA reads TGTGCCAGCAGCTTAAGTGTCAGCGGGGTTACCGGGGAGCTGTTTTTT. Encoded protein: CASSLSVSGVTGELFF.